This TCR beta chain emerged from a study of glioma-infiltrating T cells after dendritic cell vaccination. This table comes from immunoSEQ multiplex PCR, and its TCRdb copy is limited to in-frame clones, with some not included. The sample carries more than 85,000 clones, around 87% recorded once. Time point reported: after dendritic cell vaccination, including at tumor progression/relapse. This CDR3 region has 15 residues. The germline gives CDR1 SNHLY, CDR2 FYNNEI. The junction had 2 bases not matched to a gene; V was cut back by 4 bases and J by 2 bases. The sequence came from a human donor with glioblastoma. This sample comprised blood, obtained after dendritic cell vaccination. The chain is built from TRBV2 and TRBJ1-3, with TRBD1 identical over 10 bases. CDR3 DNA sequence: TGTGCCAGCAGTGGGGACAGGGGTGCTGGAAACACCATATATTTT. Its protein product is CASSGDRGAGNTIYF.